A single sample gave rise to the 31 T cell receptor beta chains below, sequenced in a study of blood T cell repertoires in COVID-19 (dated by TCRdb to the early 2020s). Library preparation was by the immunoSEQ multiplex PCR assay. TCRdb mirrors the immuneACCESS table, restricted to in-frame sequences. Some clones are absent from its copies; in checked studies, under half trace to an unresolved V gene, and the reason for the others is unknown. The sample data list about 210,000 clones, and around 82% of these were observed just once. Together, the top ten hold 2.5% to 3.5% of the sample. What was sequenced was peripheral blood. Receptors originate from a man between 45 and 60 years old with active or convalescent COVID-19.

J is TRBJ2-4 and V is TRBV5-1, with TRBD2 identical over 9 bases. The CDR3 is made up of 16 amino acids. From germline, CDR1 is SGHRS and CDR2 YFSETQ. V was clipped by 5 bases and J by 0 bases; unmatched bases: 6. CDR3 amino acids: CASSQTSGPAKNIQYF. CDR3 sequence (DNA): TGCGCCAGCAGTCAAACTAGCGGGCCAGCCAAAAACATTCAGTACTTC.

This chain joins TRBV2 and TRBJ2-7, with D hard to call. Per germline, CDR1 SNHLY and CDR2 FYNNEI. The germline V and J ends were trimmed by 6 bases and 6 bases, with 9 bases remaining between them. This CDR3 contains 11 residues. The chain's CDR3 is CASRALSEQYF. CDR3 in DNA: TGTGCCAGCAGAGCCCTAAGCGAGCAGTACTTC.

The genes are TRBV30 and TRBJ1-4; D is possibly TRBD1 (5 bases). Trimming removed 3 bases at V and 6 bases at J, with 8 bases between. Germline V lookup: CDR1 GTSNPN, CDR2 SVGIG (reference sequence). The CDR3 is 12 residues long. CDR3 region: CAWRGRDEKLFF. In nucleotides, the CDR3 is TGTGCCTGGAGGGGCAGGGATGAAAAACTGTTTTTT.

The chain combines TRBV6-5 with TRBJ1-1; tentatively, D is TRBD1 (5 bases). Trimming cost V 4 bases and J 0 bases, with 9 bases left between them. CDR3 size: 14 residues. Germline V gives CDR1 MNHEY, CDR2 SVGAGI. The CDR3, as DNA: TGTGCCAGCAGTTTATCAGGGATGAACACTGAAGCTTTCTTT. Translated, it gives CASSLSGMNTEAFF.

CDR3 amino acids: CASSKGQGVNEQYF. As DNA, the CDR3 is TGTGCCAGCAGTAAGGGACAGGGGGTAAACGAGCAGTACTTC. This chain connects TRBV6-5 to TRBJ2-7; TRBD1 matches 11 bases. The CDR3 is 14 residues long. Germline CDR1 MNHEY, CDR2 SVGAGI. J gave up 5 bases and V 5 bases, and 5 bases lay outside the gene matches.

The chain recombines TRBV13 with TRBJ1-5, with D possibly being TRBD1 (6 bases). V was trimmed by 2 bases and J by 6 bases, leaving 11 bases between them. The CDR3 covers 14 residues. The V gene's germline CDR1 is PRHDT and CDR2 FYEKMQ (reference sequence). CDR3 coding DNA: TGTGCCAGCAGCTTAAGGTCAGGGGCTCAGCCCCAGCATTTT. It translates to CASSLRSGAQPQHF. The full variable domain, in which reference TRBV13 and TRBJ1-5 provide the parts outside the CDR3, is AAGVIQSPRHLIKEKRETATLKCYPIPRHDTVYWYQQGPGQDPQFLISFYEKMQSDKGSIPDRFSAQQFSDYHSELNMSSLELGDSALYFCASSLRSGAQPQHFGDGTRLSIL.

The chain recombines TRBV7-9 with TRBJ1-2; unclear D gene. Per germline, CDR1 SEHNR and CDR2 FQNEAQ (reference sequence). Trimming pared 2 bases from V and 3 bases from J, leaving 7 bases between. This CDR3 is built from 13 residues. CDR3 in DNA: TGTGCCAGCAGCTTAAGTAGAGACTATGGCTACACCTTC. This sequence encodes CASSLSRDYGYTF. The full variable domain, its missing parts supplied by reference TRBV7-9 and TRBJ1-2, is DTGVSQNPRHKITKRGQNVTFRCDPISEHNRLYWYRQTLGQGPEFLTYFQNEAQLEKSRLLSDRFSAERPKGSFSTLEIQRTEQGDSAMYLCASSLSRDYGYTFGSGTRLTVV.

The rearrangement uses TRBV3-1 (or the pseudogene TRBV3-2) and TRBJ2-4, with 9 bases fitting TRBD2. The CDR3 spans 15 residues. CDR1 and CDR2 (germline): LGHDT, YNNKEL (reference sequence). Trimming removed 11 bases from V and 2 bases from J; junction bases left unmatched: 10. The CDR3 bases are TGTGCCGCGGAAAAGGCGGGGGGGCCCAAAAACATTCAGTACTTC. Residues: CAAEKAGGPKNIQYF.

This clone was counted only a few times. V usage is TRBV5-1 and J usage is TRBJ1-1; D uncertain. The germline gives CDR1 SGHRS, CDR2 YFSETQ. Trimming shortened V by 0 bases and J by 4 bases, and 10 bases separated the two germline ends. The CDR3 contains 14 residues. CDR3 nucleotides: TGCGCCAGCAGCTTGGATTGGGCGGGCACTGAAGCTTTCTTT. It is translated as CASSLDWAGTEAFF.

The rearrangement joins TRBV3-1 (or the pseudogene TRBV3-2) to TRBJ1-1; D not resolved. V shed 3 bases and J shed 4 bases, with 12 bases lying between them. Germline loops: CDR1 LGHDT, CDR2 YNNKEL (reference sequence). The CDR3 extends over 14 amino acids. The CDR3 nucleotides read TGTGCCAGCAGCCAGGCGGGAGGGAGCACTGAAGCTTTCTTT. Residues: CASSQAGGSTEAFF.

This CDR3 is CASNKGWGNYGYTF. The DNA for the CDR3 is TGTGCCAGCAACAAGGGGTGGGGTAACTATGGCTACACCTTC. This chain links TRBV25-1 with TRBJ1-2, with D maybe TRBD1 (5 bases). V was trimmed by 7 bases and J by 1 base, leaving 13 bases between them. This CDR3 is 14 amino acids long. Germline loops: CDR1 MGHDK, CDR2 SYGVNS.

This clone came up once. The rearrangement links TRBV11-2 to TRBJ1-1; 8 bases fit TRBD1. The junction had 4 bases not matched to a gene; V was cut back by 5 bases and J by 5 bases. The CDR3 covers 13 residues. The germline V gene encodes CDR1 SGHAT and CDR2 FQNNGV. The CDR3 here is CASSRQGSTEAFF. The CDR3 DNA sequence: TGTGCCAGCAGCCGACAGGGGAGTACTGAAGCTTTCTTT.

This clone was picked up one time. This chain joins TRBV27 and TRBJ2-1; D is undetermined. Trimming took off 5 bases at V and 0 bases at J, with 17 bases between the two ends. In germline, CDR1 is MNHEY, CDR2 SMNVEV (reference sequence). This CDR3 spans 17 amino acids. The CDR3 loop reads CASSRSRLPPSYNEQFF. CDR3 nucleotides: TGTGCCAGCAGTCGCTCTCGACTCCCTCCCTCCTACAATGAGCAGTTCTTC.

The chain combines TRBV5-4 with TRBJ2-7, with no clear D. Germline values: CDR1 SGHNT, CDR2 YYREEE (reference sequence). This CDR3 has 15 amino acids. The V end lost 0 bases, the J end lost 3 bases, and 13 bases lay between the germline ends. Here the CDR3 reads CASSLGKAQNYEQYF. CDR3 sequence (DNA): TGTGCCAGCAGCTTGGGGAAAGCGCAAAACTACGAGCAGTACTTC.

V is TRBV19 and J is TRBJ2-5, with D possibly TRBD1 on 6 matching bases. V shed 3 bases and J shed 7 bases, with 18 bases lying between them. The CDR3 has 15 amino acids. Germline loops: CDR1 LNHDA, CDR2 SQIVND (reference sequence). CDR3 DNA: TGTGCCAGTAGTATGGAAACGAGGGGGATTGGGACCCAGTACTTC. Protein sequence: CASSMETRGIGTQYF.

This sequence joins TRBV30 and TRBJ2-7, with 12 bases identical to TRBD2. Looked up from germline, CDR1 is GTSNPN and CDR2 is SVGIG (reference sequence). Trimming at V came to 0 bases and at J to 5 bases, leaving 5 bases not matched to a gene. This CDR3 region has 15 residues. CDR3 coding DNA: TGTGCCTGGAGTGTTACTAGCGGGAGGACGCACGAGCAGTACTTC. This translates into CAWSVTSGRTHEQYF. Complete variable domain (other parts from reference TRBV30 and TRBJ2-7): SQTIHQWPATLVQPVGSPLSLECTVEGTSNPNLYWYRQAAGRGLQLLFYSVGIGQISSEVPQNLSASRPQDRQFILSSKKLLLSDSGFYLCAWSVTSGRTHEQYFGPGTRLTVT.

The chain is built from TRBV4-1 and TRBJ2-5, with D possibly TRBD2 on 5 matching bases. CDR3 length equals 14 residues. The V and J ends lost 1 base and 4 bases respectively, with 10 bases between them. Germline CDR1 MGHRA, CDR2 YSYEKL. The CDR3 region has the DNA TGCGCCAGCAGCCAAGGCCCCCGGGGAGAGACCCAGTACTTC. Residues: CASSQGPRGETQYF.

The chain joins TRBV5-1 to TRBJ2-4; 10 nucleotides align to TRBD1. CDR1 is SGHRS and CDR2 is YFSETQ in the germline V gene. V dropped 3 bases and J dropped 1; count of bases not matched to a gene: 1. The length of the CDR3 is 15 residues. CDR3 loop: CASSWDRGAKNIQYF. The CDR3 DNA sequence: TGCGCCAGCAGCTGGGACAGGGGTGCCAAAAACATTCAGTACTTC.

This rearrangement joins TRBV2 to TRBJ1-1, with D unclear. Germline V gene sequence: CDR1 SNHLY, CDR2 FYNNEI. The length of the CDR3 is 12 residues. Between the trimmed V and J ends, which lost 1 base and 11 bases, there was a span of 11 bases. CDR3 DNA sequence: TGTGCCAGCAGTGAAGAACCCCGAGGGGCTTTCTTT. Protein product: CASSEEPRGAFF.

V usage is TRBV28 and J usage is TRBJ2-1, with 11 bases matching TRBD2. CDR1 is MDHEN, CDR2 SYDVKM, per germline. There are 13 residues in the CDR3. V gave up 6 bases and J gave up 16 bases; unmatched junction bases: 11. The CDR3 bases are TGTGCCAGCAGCCCCCCTGGGCTAGCGGGAGGATTCTTC. Translating gives CASSPPGLAGGFF.

The chain has TRBV28 and TRBJ1-5; 9 nucleotides agree with TRBD1. The germline V gene has CDR1 MDHEN and CDR2 SYDVKM. V dropped 5 bases and J dropped 0; count of bases not matched to a gene: 14. CDR3 length equals 19 residues. CDR3 sequence reads: CASSQDRGENRYSNQPQHF. The CDR3 DNA reads TGTGCCAGCAGTCAAGACAGGGGGGAAAACCGATATAGCAATCAGCCCCAGCATTTT.

This chain links TRBV19 with TRBJ1-2; D is unclear. The CDR3 is 15 residues long. V shed 1 base and J shed 6 bases, with 15 bases lying between them. Germline CDR1 reads LNHDA; CDR2 reads SQIVND (reference sequence). The CDR3 DNA reads as TGTGCCAGTAGTATAGTCGGAGGCGACATCGATGGCTACACCTTC. This sequence encodes CASSIVGGDIDGYTF.

The chain carries TRBV24-1 and TRBJ1-4; tentatively, D is TRBD1 (6 bases). Trimming removed 3 bases at V and 3 bases at J, with 10 bases between. Germline V gene data show CDR1 as KGHDR and CDR2 as SFDVKD. CDR3 length: 15 amino acids. CDR3: CATSDTGHPNEKLFF. CDR3 DNA sequence: TGTGCCACCAGTGATACAGGGCATCCTAATGAAAAACTGTTTTTT.

The genes are TRBV27 and TRBJ1-2; TRBD1 agrees at 7 bases. This CDR3 is 15 amino acids long. V trimming: 5 bases; J trimming: 4 bases; junction bases outside the gene matches: 10. Germline V gene sequence: CDR1 MNHEY, CDR2 SMNVEV (reference sequence). CDR3 DNA sequence: TGTGCCAGCAGTCCTCGGCCAACAGGGGCCTATGGCTACACCTTC. Its translation is CASSPRPTGAYGYTF.

This clone was observed a single time. This chain uses TRBV27 with TRBJ1-2; D gene uncertain. Germline V CDR1 and CDR2: MNHEY, SMNVEV (reference sequence). The CDR3 runs to 13 residues. Trimming took 2 bases from V and 4 from J, leaving 8 bases between them. CDR3: CASSLQMLYGYTF. The CDR3 nucleotides read TGTGCCAGCAGTTTACAGATGCTCTATGGCTACACCTTC.

This clone was counted a single time. The V and J genes are TRBV4-2 and TRBJ1-1; D remains unclear. V dropped 6 bases and J dropped 6 bases, with 20 bases sitting between them. The CDR3 is 15 residues long. CDR1 and CDR2 from the germline V gene are LGHNA and YNFKEQ. The CDR3 spells CASSIGVPGYSEAFF. CDR3 DNA: TGTGCCAGCAGTATTGGGGTGCCGGGGTACTCTGAAGCTTTCTTT.

V and J are TRBV15 and TRBJ1-1, with TRBD1 as a possible D gene (6 bases). CDR3 length: 16 residues. CDR1 and CDR2 (germline): LNHNV, YYDKDF (reference sequence). Trimming removed 0 bases at V and 3 bases at J, with 14 bases between. CDR3 region: CATSRDGTYPDTEAFF. The CDR3 DNA reads TGTGCCACCAGCAGAGACGGGACATACCCTGACACTGAAGCTTTCTTT.

The rearrangement uses TRBV27 and TRBJ1-3, with a weak D call TRBD1 (5 bases). This CDR3 has 15 residues. The germline CDR1 and CDR2 sequences are MNHEY and SMNVEV (reference sequence). Trimming pared 7 bases from V and 2 bases from J, leaving 15 bases between. The CDR3: CASMDVGVTGNTIYF. DNA of the CDR3: TGTGCCAGCATGGACGTAGGGGTTACTGGAAACACCATATATTTT.

The V call is TRBV7-9, the J call TRBJ2-5, with D perhaps TRBD1 (5 bases). CDR3 length: 15 residues. Per the germline V gene, CDR1 is SEHNR and CDR2 is FQNEAQ (reference sequence). V lost 4 bases, J lost 1 base, and 13 bases lay in between. The DNA for the CDR3 is TGTGCCAGCAGCTCGCGGTTAGGGGCCCAAGAGACCCAGTACTTC. It yields the protein CASSSRLGAQETQYF.

This chain uses TRBV30 with TRBJ1-1, with 7 bases identical to TRBD1. Germline V gene data show CDR1 as GTSNPN and CDR2 as SVGIG (reference sequence). The CDR3 covers 12 residues. V shed 6 bases and J 8 bases; nucleotides not matched to a gene: 9. The CDR3 DNA sequence: TGTGCCTGCGACCTACAGGGGACGGAAGCTTTCTTT. Protein sequence: CACDLQGTEAFF. Based on the CDR3 plus reference TRBV30 and TRBJ1-1, the full variable domain is SQTIHQWPATLVQPVGSPLSLECTVEGTSNPNLYWYRQAAGRGLQLLFYSVGIGQISSEVPQNLSASRPQDRQFILSSKKLLLSDSGFYLCACDLQGTEAFFGQGTRLTVV.

V usage is TRBV30 and J usage is TRBJ1-3, with D tentatively TRBD1 (5 bases). This CDR3 region has 15 residues. V shed 8 bases and J shed 2 bases, with 19 bases lying between them. The germline gives CDR1 GTSNPN, CDR2 SVGIG (reference sequence). The CDR3: CARSLPRATGNTIYF. In nucleotides, the CDR3 is TGTGCCCGGTCCCTCCCCAGGGCGACTGGAAACACCATATATTTT.